The 10 T cell receptor beta chains below come from one sample, sequenced in a study of blood T cell repertoires in COVID-19. TCRdb's table, derived via immunoSEQ multiplex PCR, lists solely in-frame clones and lacks some. In the table there are 75,000 to 85,000 clones, 88% of which are singletons. The sample was peripheral blood. These receptors came from a human donor in a cohort sampled during active COVID-19.

The chain recombines TRBV6-4 with TRBJ2-1, with D tentatively TRBD2 (6 bases). The V and J ends lost 0 bases and 12 bases respectively, with 24 bases between them. The CDR3 totals 17 residues. Germline lookup yields CDR1 MRHNA and CDR2 SNTAGT. CDR3 coding DNA: TGTGCCAGCAGTGACTCCGGGGACGCGGGATTGCGGCATGCGCAGTTCTTC. Translated, it gives CASSDSGDAGLRHAQFF.

This clone was observed a handful of times. The chain uses TRBV19 and TRBJ2-7, with D possibly matching TRBD1 (5 bases). The germline V gene has CDR1 LNHDA and CDR2 SQIVND (reference sequence). This CDR3 is 13 amino acids long. The V end was cut by 4 bases, the J end by 2 bases, with 9 bases between. CDR3 region: CASSTRQTYEQYF. In DNA form, the CDR3 reads TGTGCCAGTAGTACCCGACAGACCTACGAGCAGTACTTC. Full variable domain (missing parts from reference TRBV19 and TRBJ2-7): DGGITQSPKYLFRKEGQNVTLSCEQNLNHDAMYWYRQDPGQGLRLIYYSQIVNDFQKGDIAEGYSVSREKKESFPLTVTSAQKNPTAFYLCASSTRQTYEQYFGPGTRLTVT.

The rearrangement uses TRBV2 and TRBJ1-4; a possible D gene is TRBD1 (5 bases). The CDR3 loop spans 14 amino acids. Between the trimmed V and J ends, which lost 1 base and 7 bases, there was a span of 10 bases. Germline V gene data show CDR1 as SNHLY and CDR2 as FYNNEI. The CDR3, as DNA: TGTGCCAGCAGTGAAGAGAGCAGGGCTGAAAAACTGTTTTTT. This sequence encodes CASSEESRAEKLFF.

V and J are TRBV2 and TRBJ2-5, with D maybe TRBD2 (6 bases). The CDR3 loop spans 14 amino acids. Per germline, CDR1 SNHLY and CDR2 FYNNEI. V was cut by 3 bases and J by 7 bases, with 15 bases left in between. CDR3 sequence (DNA): TGTGCCAGCAGTGATAGGGGACTCGGGGGGACCCAGTACTTC. Amino acids: CASSDRGLGGTQYF.

The count of this clone is one. The CDR3 bases are TGCGCCAGCAGCTTGGTGGGGGGGCTACAGCCCCAGCATTTT. It yields the protein CASSLVGGLQPQHF. The chain combines TRBV5-1 with TRBJ1-5, with a possible D match to TRBD1 (6 bases). Germline values: CDR1 SGHRS, CDR2 YFSETQ. V dropped 0 bases and J dropped 7 bases, with 11 bases sitting between them. The CDR3 extends over 14 amino acids.

The rearrangement joins TRBV27 to TRBJ1-4; 12 nucleotides agree with TRBD1. The germline gives CDR1 MNHEY, CDR2 SMNVEV (reference sequence). The CDR3 has 18 residues. The J segment lost 6 bases and the V segment lost 7 bases, leaving 15 bases of the junction unmatched. The CDR3 here is CASTKRTGTGGLYEKLFF. CDR3 sequence (DNA): TGTGCCAGCACCAAACGAACCGGGACAGGGGGCCTCTATGAAAAACTGTTTTTT.

The rearrangement links TRBV7-2 to TRBJ2-4, with 7 bases fitting TRBD1. The CDR3 contains 13 residues. The germline CDR1 and CDR2 sequences are SGHTA and FQGNSA. The V and J ends lost 4 bases and 8 bases, in that order; junction bases with no gene match: 5. CDR3 in amino acids: CASSSLTGDIQYF. CDR3 coding DNA: TGTGCCAGCAGCTCCTTAACAGGGGACATTCAGTACTTC.

The chain is built from TRBV3-1 (or the pseudogene TRBV3-2) and TRBJ2-5; TRBD2 matches 7 bases. Germline CDR1 LGHDT, CDR2 YNNKEL (reference sequence). This CDR3 contains 15 residues. V lost 1 base to trimming and J lost 6 bases; unmatched junction nucleotides: 8. Here the CDR3 DNA reads TGTGCCAGCAGCCAAGTGGGAGCGGGGAGGAAGACCCAGTACTTC. Amino acids: CASSQVGAGRKTQYF.

The gene calls are TRBV11-2 and TRBJ1-1, with 7 positions matching TRBD1. The germline gives CDR1 SGHAT, CDR2 FQNNGV. There are 13 residues in the CDR3. The J segment lost 5 bases and the V segment lost 4 bases, leaving 4 bases of the junction unmatched. The CDR3 DNA reads as TGTGCCAGCAGCTCCAACAGGGGTACTGAAGCTTTCTTT. Translated, it gives CASSSNRGTEAFF.

In DNA form, the CDR3 reads TGCGCCAGCAGCCAAGATCAAGGCGGGCGCGAAGAGACCCAGTACTTC. Amino acids: CASSQDQGGREETQYF. The genes are TRBV4-1 and TRBJ2-5; D is possibly TRBD2 (5 bases). Germline V lookup: CDR1 MGHRA, CDR2 YSYEKL. Trimming cost V 0 bases and J 3 bases, with 14 bases left between them. The CDR3 spans 16 residues.